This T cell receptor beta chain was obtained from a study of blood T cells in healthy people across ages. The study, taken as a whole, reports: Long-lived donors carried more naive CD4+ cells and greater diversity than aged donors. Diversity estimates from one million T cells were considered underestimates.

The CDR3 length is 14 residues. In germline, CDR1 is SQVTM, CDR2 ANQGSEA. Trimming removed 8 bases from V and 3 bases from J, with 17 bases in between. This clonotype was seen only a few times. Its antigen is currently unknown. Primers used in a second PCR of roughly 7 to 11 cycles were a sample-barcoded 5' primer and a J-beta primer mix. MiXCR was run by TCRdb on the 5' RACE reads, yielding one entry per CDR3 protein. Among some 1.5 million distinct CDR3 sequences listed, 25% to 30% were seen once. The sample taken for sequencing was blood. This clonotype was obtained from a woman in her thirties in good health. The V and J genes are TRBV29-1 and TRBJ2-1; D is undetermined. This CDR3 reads CSFRRPADYNEQFF. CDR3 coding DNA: TGCAGCTTCAGAAGACCCGCAGACTACAATGAGCAGTTCTTC.